This record looks at one T cell receptor (beta chain) sequence and its context. What it binds is unknown. The germline gene is not matched at one end of the junction; a read error may be the cause. Germline CDR1 reads SSHAT; CDR2 reads FNYEAQ (reference sequence). CDR3 length: 15 amino acids. The data originate from a study of CD8 T cells in Susac syndrome. Random hexamers were used to reverse transcribe an amount of 0.5 to 1 ug RNA. Multiplex PCR with immunoSEQ amplified the TCR beta CDR3 across 54 Vbeta and 13 Jbeta. TCRdb independently ran MiXCR on the immunoSEQ multiplex PCR reads; one entry per CDR3 protein. The profile covers 95,000 to 150,000 distinct CDR3 sequences, with 96% appearing a single time and roughly 0.14% taken by the ten largest. Sequencing of TCR beta was carried out in blood CD8+ and CD4+ T cells. Recently defined diagnostic criteria for definite or probable disease were fulfilled by Susac syndrome patients.

Findings and limits, study-wide: Clonal expansion was missing from Susac syndrome CD4+ T cell repertoires.

The receptor comes from a human donor with Susac syndrome. J is TRBJ2-1 and V is TRBV7-7; D may be TRBD1 (5 bases). The sequencing input was CD4+ T cells from PBMCs. CDR3 DNA: TGTGCTAGCAGCTTAGCTACAGGATCCGGTGGTGAGCAGTTCTTC. Its translation: CASSLATGSGGEQFF.